This is a list of T cell receptor beta chains from one sample in a study of T-cell memory formation after mild COVID-19. A single record per CDR3 protein comes from TCRdb applying MiXCR to the 5' RACE reads. Of 250,000 to 300,000 distinct CDR3 sequences listed, roughly 18% were seen once; the top ten hold more than 20%. The sequencing sample was made of PBMCs or a T cell subset sorted from them (not recorded which). These receptor sequences come from a young man who had mild COVID-19 (a few samples of this study predate the infection). Cell type and time point are not known. Each CDR3 is given with its conserved first and last residue. The D gene is left open where the match is weak. Rows give clone size only sometimes, using once, few, many, or a class for an expanded clone.

TRBV19	.	TRBJ1-1	.	TGTGCCAGTAGTTCTCATGGGGGGGGCACTGAAGCTTTCTTT	CASSSHGGGTEAFF
TRBV4-1	.	TRBJ2-1	few	TGCGCCAGCAGCCATCGGTTAGCGGTAACTTACAATGAGCAGTTCTTC	CASSHRLAVTYNEQFF
TRBV5-1	.	TRBJ1-2	few	TGCGCCAGCAGCGAGCCCTCGCGGCCCAGTGGCTACACCTTC	CASSEPSRPSGYTF
TRBV6-2/TRBV6-3	.	TRBJ1-5	few	TGTGCCAGCAGCGCGACTACCTATCAGCCCCAGCATTTT	CASSATTYQPQHF
TRBV27	.	TRBJ2-3	many	TGTGCCACCGCGGGGAGAAACACAGATACGCAGTATTTT	CATAGRNTDTQYF
TRBV19	TRBD1	TRBJ1-5	.	TGTGCCAGTAGTATAGGGCCAGGGGGCGGCCAGCCCCAGCATTTT	CASSIGPGGGQPQHF
TRBV5-1	.	TRBJ2-1	many	TGCGCCAGCAGCCAGGGACTGAGTGAGGCCAATGAGCAGTTCTTC	CASSQGLSEANEQFF
TRBV5-1	TRBD1	TRBJ1-2	.	TGCGCCAGCAGCCCGGGAGGCGGGACAGCCGGCTACACCTTC	CASSPGGGTAGYTF
TRBV6-6	.	TRBJ1-2	.	TGTGCCAGCATCGGCTCGGGGTATGGCTACACCTTC	CASIGSGYGYTF
TRBV20-1	.	TRBJ2-3	few	TGCAGTGCACCAGGACGCACAGATACGCAGTATTTT	CSAPGRTDTQYF
TRBV19	TRBD1	TRBJ1-5	.	TGTGCCAGTAGTTCCGGGACAGCAGGTCAGCCCCAGCATTTT	CASSSGTAGQPQHF